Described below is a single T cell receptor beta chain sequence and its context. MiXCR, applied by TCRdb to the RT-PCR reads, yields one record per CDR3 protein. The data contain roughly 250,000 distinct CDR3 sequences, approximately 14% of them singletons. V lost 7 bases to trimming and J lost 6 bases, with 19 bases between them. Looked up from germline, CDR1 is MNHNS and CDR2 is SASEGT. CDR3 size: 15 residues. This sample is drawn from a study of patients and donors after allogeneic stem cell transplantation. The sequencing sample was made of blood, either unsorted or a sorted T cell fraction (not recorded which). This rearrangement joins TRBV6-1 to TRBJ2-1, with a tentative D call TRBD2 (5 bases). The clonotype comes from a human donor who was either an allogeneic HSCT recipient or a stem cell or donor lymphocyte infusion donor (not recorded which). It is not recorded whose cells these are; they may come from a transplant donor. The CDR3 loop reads CASTEPGVVINEQFF. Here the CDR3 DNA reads TGTGCCAGCACGGAACCCGGGGTAGTAATCAATGAGCAGTTCTTC.